This entry lists 2 T cell receptor beta chains sequenced from one sample in a study of T cells in Graves' hyperthyroidism and ophthalmopathy. The investigators amplified TCR beta CDR3 regions from RNA transcripts. HTBI primers drove first-round RT-PCR of the TCR CDR3. TCRdb redid the calling of the multiplex PCR reads with MiXCR, one entry per CDR3 protein. The table lists approximately 490,000 distinct CDR3 sequences, roughly 23% of them singletons. The sequenced material came from blood. The origin of the receptors is a woman in her 70s with Graves' ophthalmopathy.

In its sample, this clonotype was seen a few times. V and J are TRBV9 and TRBJ2-1; 8 bases fit TRBD2. Germline loops: CDR1 SGDLS, CDR2 YYNGEE. This CDR3 is 16 amino acids long. Germline trimming cut 0 bases from V and 6 bases from J; bases unmatched to any gene: 8. The CDR3 here is CASSVGLGLASNEQFF. In DNA form, the CDR3 reads TGTGCCAGCAGCGTAGGTCTCGGACTAGCAAGCAATGAGCAGTTCTTC.

The table lists this clonotype with many counts. The rearrangement links TRBV28 to TRBJ1-1, with 8 bases identical to TRBD1. CDR1 MDHEN and CDR2 SYDVKM come from the germline V gene. Unmatched junction bases numbered 9, after V lost 3 bases and J lost 6 bases. The CDR3 runs to 15 residues. The CDR3 DNA reads as TGTGCCAGCAGTTTCCCGGACAGGGCGGGTGCTGAAGCTTTCTTT. Translating it yields CASSFPDRAGAEAFF.